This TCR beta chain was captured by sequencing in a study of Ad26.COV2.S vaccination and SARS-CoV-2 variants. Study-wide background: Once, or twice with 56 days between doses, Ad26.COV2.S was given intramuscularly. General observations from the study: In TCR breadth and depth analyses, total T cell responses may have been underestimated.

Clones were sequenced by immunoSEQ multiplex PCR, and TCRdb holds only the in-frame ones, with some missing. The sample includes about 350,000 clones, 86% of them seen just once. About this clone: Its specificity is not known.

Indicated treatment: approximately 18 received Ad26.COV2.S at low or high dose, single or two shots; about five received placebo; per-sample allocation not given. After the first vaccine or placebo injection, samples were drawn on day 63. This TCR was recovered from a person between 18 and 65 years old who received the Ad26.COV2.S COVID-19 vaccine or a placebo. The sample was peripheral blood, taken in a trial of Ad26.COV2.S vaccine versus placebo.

CDR3 in amino acids: CASSPLDRGSEAFF. The CDR3 bases are TGTGCCAGCAGTCCTCTAGACAGGGGGTCTGAAGCTTTCTTT. V is TRBV6-5 and J is TRBJ1-1; 9 nucleotides line up with TRBD1. The CDR3 spans 14 residues. Germline CDR1 reads MNHEY; CDR2 reads SVGAGI. J was trimmed by 6 bases and V by 5 bases; bases with no gene match: 7.